This T cell receptor (beta chain) was recorded in a study of control samples from healthy donors and cancer patients. This CDR3 contains 17 residues. V dropped 3 bases and J dropped 5 bases, with 22 bases sitting between them. CDR1 and CDR2 from the germline V gene are LGHNA and YSLEER. The protocol was immunoSEQ multiplex PCR, while the TCRdb copy is restricted to in-frame clones and leaves out a portion. Of tens of thousands of clones in the sample, more than 75% were seen once. The TCR originated in a man aged 45-65 years in good health. This chain links TRBV4-3 with TRBJ1-2; TRBD1 might be the D (6 bases). The sequenced sample consisted of blood. In DNA, the CDR3 is TGCGCCAGCAGCCAGGACGCGGAGACGACAGGAAAATATGGCTACACCTTC. Translation gives CASSQDAETTGKYGYTF.